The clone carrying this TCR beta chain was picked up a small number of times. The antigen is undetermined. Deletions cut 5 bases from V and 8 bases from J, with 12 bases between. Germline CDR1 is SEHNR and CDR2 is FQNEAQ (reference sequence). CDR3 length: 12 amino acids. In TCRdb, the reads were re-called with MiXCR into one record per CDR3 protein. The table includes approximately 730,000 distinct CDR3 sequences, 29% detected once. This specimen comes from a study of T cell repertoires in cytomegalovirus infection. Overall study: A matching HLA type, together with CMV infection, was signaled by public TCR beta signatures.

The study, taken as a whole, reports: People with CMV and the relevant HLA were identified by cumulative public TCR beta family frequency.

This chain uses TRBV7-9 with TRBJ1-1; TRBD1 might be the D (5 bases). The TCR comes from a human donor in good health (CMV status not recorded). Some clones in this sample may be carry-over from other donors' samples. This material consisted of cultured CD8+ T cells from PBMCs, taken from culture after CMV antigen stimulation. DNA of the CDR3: TGTGCCAGCAGCGACGTCCGGACAGAAGCTTTCTTT. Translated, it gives CASSDVRTEAFF.